Listed here is a single T cell receptor beta chain. Seattle patient enrollment occurred during active infection, with longitudinal follow-up thereafter. Original processing notes: Estimation of nucleated cell counts relied on the amplification of reference gene primers. Sequencing used immunoSEQ multiplex PCR; TCRdb keeps in-frame clones, though not all of them. V and J calls and clone size are as listed in that table; D and trimming were resolved from the DNA. The sample records 250,000 to 400,000 clones, 90% being singletons. From germline, CDR1 is SGHAT and CDR2 FQNNGV. The CDR3 contains 14 residues. Trimming removed 1 base at V and 7 bases at J, with 10 bases between. The data are from a study of blood T cell repertoires in COVID-19. Study context: Acute and convalescent COVID-19 specimens originated in the United States, Italy and Spain. The cDNA or gDNA used as material had been derived from T cells, B-cell-depleted T cells, or PBMCs.

The TCR comes from a woman aged 25 to 45 with COVID-19, enrolled during active disease. Sequencing was done on a sample of peripheral blood. The rearrangement links TRBV11-2 to TRBJ2-2; no definite D call. The DNA of the CDR3 is TGTGCCAGCAGCTTAGCCCTGATCTACGGGGAGCTGTTTTTT. Translating gives CASSLALIYGELFF.